These T cell receptor beta chains were read from a single sample in a study of siplizumab effects on memory and regulatory T cells. The assay was immunoSEQ multiplex PCR, and TCRdb's table has in-frame clones only and misses some. Of approximately 100,000 clones detected, about nine tenths appear once; the ten largest clones hold more than 10%. The sequenced sample consisted of non-Treg CD4+ T cells sorted from blood. The receptors come from a human donor in good health. Each CDR3 is given with its conserved first and last residue. D genes are given only for firm matches. Clone sizes are given selectively: once, few, many, or a class where the clone is expanded.

j_call clone_size v_call d_call cdr3_aa cdr3_nt
TRBJ2-2 . TRBV27 . CASRPGLTNTGELFF TGTGCCAGCAGACCGGGACTTACGAACACCGGGGAGCTGTTTTTT
TRBJ2-3 . TRBV5-1 . CASSLAGTSTDTQYF TGCGCCAGCAGCTTGGCGGGGACTAGCACAGATACGCAGTATTTT
TRBJ1-2 few TRBV10-3 TRBD1 CAIRPRDREYTF TGTGCCATCAGACCCCGGGACAGGGAATACACCTTC
TRBJ2-2 . TRBV11-2 . CASSPLRDRNTGELFF TGTGCCAGCAGCCCCCTACGAGACAGAAACACCGGGGAGCTGTTTTTT
TRBJ1-1 . TRBV7-9 TRBD1 CASSSRRDRGNTEAFF TGTGCCAGCAGCTCACGGCGGGACAGGGGGAACACTGAAGCTTTCTTT
TRBJ1-1 . TRBV29-1 TRBD1 CSVVPETGFVGTEAFF TGCAGCGTGGTTCCCGAGACAGGGTTTGTTGGCACTGAAGCTTTCTTT
TRBJ2-3 . TRBV30 TRBD2 CAWSRGTSGGTDTQYF TGTGCCTGGAGTCGGGGAACTAGCGGGGGCACAGATACGCAGTATTTT
TRBJ2-5 . TRBV6-5 TRBD1 CASSGTGPETQYF TGTGCCAGCTCCGGGACAGGGCCGGAGACCCAGTACTTC
TRBJ1-5 . TRBV5-6 TRBD1 CASSSGQGSSNQPQHF TGTGCCAGCAGCTCGGGACAGGGGTCGAGCAATCAGCCCCAGCATTTT
TRBJ2-7 . TRBV4-1 TRBD1 CASRTGDGGSRQYF TGCGCCAGCAGGACAGGGGATGGCGGGTCGAGGCAGTACTTC
TRBJ2-7 . TRBV27 . CASSLTGDYEQYF TGTGCCAGCAGTCTTACAGGAGACTACGAGCAGTACTTC
TRBJ1-2 . TRBV15 . CATSRGQEGYGYTF TGTGCCACCAGCAGAGGGCAGGAAGGCTATGGCTACACCTTC
TRBJ2-3 . TRBV4-1 . CASSQPLSGLSTDTQYF TGCGCCAGCAGCCAGCCGCTTTCGGGTCTATCGACAGATACGCAGTATTTT
TRBJ1-1 once TRBV5-4 . CASSLPGSMSTEAFF TGTGCCAGCAGCTTGCCAGGGAGCATGAGCACTGAAGCTTTCTTT
TRBJ2-6 . TRBV19 . CASSSGGPFSGANVLTF TGTGCCAGTAGTTCAGGGGGGCCCTTCTCTGGGGCCAACGTCCTGACTTTC
TRBJ2-1 . TRBV7-6 . CASSLEDGVLNEQFF TGTGCCAGCAGCTTGGAGGACGGGGTGCTGAATGAGCAGTTCTTC
TRBJ2-7 . TRBV28 TRBD2 CASSLQAGGYEQYF TGTGCCAGCAGTTTGCAGGCGGGAGGCTACGAGCAGTACTTC